This T cell receptor beta chain was found in a study of control samples from healthy donors and cancer patients. The J segment lost 6 bases and the V segment lost 3 bases, leaving 5 bases of the junction unmatched. Germline CDR1 and CDR2: SGHTS and YDEGEE. This CDR3 is 14 amino acids long. Some clones are missing from TCRdb's copy, which holds only in-frame ones; the method was immunoSEQ multiplex PCR. This sample has about 120,000 clones, with approximately 87% found just once. Sequenced: blood. V is TRBV5-8 and J is TRBJ1-5; 8 bases are a match to TRBD1. This clonotype was sampled from a man aged 30 to 45 in good health. Here the CDR3 DNA reads TGTGCCAGCAGCTCGTCGACAGGGGCTCAGCCCCAGCATTTT. Translated, it gives CASSSSTGAQPQHF.